This T cell receptor beta chain stems from a study of cytomegalovirus exposure and HLA in healthy donors. The CDR3 totals 16 residues. The V gene lost 9 bases and the J gene lost 1 base, with 20 bases spanning the gap. Germline loops: CDR1 MRHNA, CDR2 SNTAGT. The primer mix had 60 Vbeta and 13 Jbeta primers. As originally analysed: Among the unique TCR beta chains that a later analysis counted, 80 million to 100 million in all, about 11 million were shared. The repertoire was sequenced with immunoSEQ multiplex PCR; TCRdb's copy has only in-frame clones and lacks some. V, J and clone size reflect that table, while D and trimming were determined from the DNA. This table lists about 140,000 clones. Findings and caveats of the study: In a later analysis, CMV-associated beta chains were mostly HLA-associated, it appeared. The authors reported that TCR beta sequences could predict HLA-A and HLA-B alleles. These predictions were accurate for most subjects in the first cohort.

Details on this clone: Its target is unknown.

The TCR originated in a man aged 35 to 55 in good health and CMV-seronegative. Sequencing was performed on PBMCs. V and J are TRBV6-4 and TRBJ2-3; D possibly corresponds to TRBD1 (5 bases). The CDR3 spells CASPSRVGACTDTQYF. CDR3 bases: TGTGCCAGTCCCTCTAGAGTAGGGGCTTGCACAGATACGCAGTATTTT.